Listed below are T cell receptor beta chains from one sample, sequenced in a study of cytomegalovirus exposure and HLA in healthy donors. Sequencing used immunoSEQ multiplex PCR; TCRdb keeps in-frame clones, though not all of them. This sample has roughly 170,000 clones; approximately 77% occur once, and the top ten carry approximately 1.6%. The sequenced material came from PBMCs. The receptors stem from a male donor in good health and CMV-seronegative. CDR3s include the opening cysteine and the closing phenylalanine or tryptophan. D genes are given only for firm matches. Some rows mark clone size as missing; the rest say once, few, many or name a class of expanded clone.

CDR3aa | CDR3nt | d_gene | abundance | j_gene | v_gene
CASSHYTGGGQPQHF | TGTGCCAGCAGCCACTACACAGGGGGCGGTCAGCCCCAGCATTTT | TRBD1 | NA | TRBJ1-5 | TRBV28
CASQKTGLGQPQHF | TGTGCCAGCCAGAAAACAGGGTTGGGTCAGCCCCAGCATTTT | NA | few | TRBJ1-5 | TRBV2
CATTGLAGGNEQFF | TGTGCCACCACGGGACTAGCGGGAGGGAATGAGCAGTTCTTC | TRBD2 | NA | TRBJ2-1 | TRBV6-1
CASSRGLAGGHSYNEQFF | TGTGCCAGCAGCAGGGGGCTAGCGGGAGGGCACTCCTACAATGAGCAGTTCTTC | TRBD2 | NA | TRBJ2-1 | TRBV28
CAWILQNGLADYNEQFF | TGTGCCTGGATCTTACAAAACGGACTAGCGGATTACAATGAGCAGTTCTTC | TRBD2 | NA | TRBJ2-1 | TRBV30
CASSDVGGSSYEQYF | TGTGCCAGCAGTGATGTGGGGGGGAGCTCCTACGAGCAGTACTTC | TRBD2 | NA | TRBJ2-7 | TRBV6-1
CASSTYHFRPSGIRETQYF | TGTGCCAGTAGTACTTATCATTTCCGACCTAGCGGGATTCGGGAGACCCAGTACTTC | TRBD2 | NA | TRBJ2-5 | TRBV19
CASKLTSGTNTGELFF | TGTGCCAGTAAATTGACTAGCGGGACGAACACCGGGGAGCTGTTTTTT | TRBD2 | few | TRBJ2-2 | TRBV19
CASSVRDMQETQYF | TGTGCCAGCAGCGTCCGGGATATGCAAGAGACCCAGTACTTC | NA | NA | TRBJ2-5 | TRBV9
CASQDRGRPEAFF | TGTGCCAGCCAGGACAGGGGGCGTCCTGAAGCTTTCTTT | TRBD1 | NA | TRBJ1-1 | TRBV11-1
CASRTGFNYGYTF | TGTGCCAGCCGGACAGGGTTCAACTATGGCTACACCTTC | TRBD1 | few | TRBJ1-2 | TRBV28
CASSLRQGQGYEQYF | TGTGCCAGCAGCTTACGTCAGGGACAGGGCTACGAGCAGTACTTC | TRBD1 | NA | TRBJ2-7 | TRBV5-4
CASSLQGVGDEQYF | TGTGCCAGCTCACTACAGGGTGTTGGCGACGAGCAGTACTTC | NA | NA | TRBJ2-7 | TRBV18
CASSTVGTGGGSNQPQHF | TGTGCCAGCTCGACGGTCGGGACAGGGGGTGGTAGCAATCAGCCCCAGCATTTT | TRBD1 | NA | TRBJ1-5 | TRBV18
CASSLKLAGGHEQFF | TGTGCCAGCAGCTTGAAACTAGCGGGAGGGCATGAGCAGTTCTTC | TRBD2 | NA | TRBJ2-1 | TRBV5-4
CASRDSSYEQYF | TGTGCCAGCCGGGACAGCTCCTACGAGCAGTACTTC | TRBD1 | NA | TRBJ2-7 | TRBV6-5
CSARSSGNTIYF | TGCAGCGCCAGGTCGTCTGGAAACACCATATATTTT | NA | NA | TRBJ1-3 | TRBV29-1
CASSLESGGETQYF | TGCGCCAGCAGCTTGGAATCCGGGGGGGAGACCCAGTACTTC | TRBD2 | NA | TRBJ2-5 | TRBV5-1
CASITARGSKHLNEQFF | TGTGCCAGCATCACCGCTAGGGGGTCTAAACATCTCAATGAGCAGTTCTTC | NA | once | TRBJ2-1 | TRBV2
CASSQESVPGEAFF | TGTGCCAGCAGCCAAGAGTCCGTCCCAGGTGAAGCTTTCTTT | NA | NA | TRBJ1-1 | TRBV14
CASTKTDREWEGYTF | TGTGCCAGCACTAAGACGGACAGGGAGTGGGAGGGCTACACCTTC | TRBD1 | NA | TRBJ1-2 | TRBV6-1
CASSFTGEGTQYF | TGTGCCAGCAGCTTTACCGGGGAGGGGACCCAGTACTTC | TRBD2 | NA | TRBJ2-5 | TRBV11-3
CASSVQGLHYEQYF | TGTGCCAGCAGTGTTCAGGGATTACACTACGAGCAGTACTTC | NA | NA | TRBJ2-7 | TRBV25-1
CASSQGLGYGYTF | TGTGCCAGCAGCCAAGGACTAGGATACGGCTACACCTTC | NA | once | TRBJ1-2 | TRBV4-2
CSAFYYGYTF | TGCAGTGCTTTCTACTATGGCTACACCTTC | NA | once | TRBJ1-2 | TRBV20-1
CASSLLNRVETQYF | TGTGCCAGCAGTTTACTAAACAGGGTGGAGACCCAGTACTTC | NA | NA | TRBJ2-5 | TRBV28
CSVEGGSGAGAQYF | TGCAGCGTCGAAGGCGGCAGTGGGGCGGGGGCCCAGTACTTC | TRBD2 | NA | TRBJ2-5 | TRBV29-1
CAWSTRVWGSYNEQFF | TGTGCCTGGAGTACGAGGGTATGGGGTTCCTACAATGAGCAGTTCTTC | NA | NA | TRBJ2-1 | TRBV30
CATRTGSSYNSPLHF | TGTGCCACCAGGACAGGGAGCTCCTATAATTCACCCCTCCACTTT | TRBD1 | NA | TRBJ1-6 | TRBV15
CASREDGELFF | TGCGCCAGCAGAGAGGACGGGGAGCTGTTTTTT | NA | NA | TRBJ2-2 | TRBV5-1
CASSDSRGLHGYTF | TGTGCCAGCAGTGACTCGCGGGGACTACATGGCTACACCTTC | NA | NA | TRBJ1-2 | TRBV6-4
CASSFWQGGGILGVGANVLTF | TGTGCCAGCAGTTTTTGGCAGGGTGGCGGGATCCTTGGGGTTGGGGCCAACGTCCTGACTTTC | NA | few | TRBJ2-6 | TRBV28
CASSLGAGDQPQHF | TGTGCCAGCAGCTTGGGGGCGGGAGATCAGCCCCAGCATTTT | NA | NA | TRBJ1-5 | TRBV5-4
CASSPTYRGMGTGELFF | TGTGCCAGTAGTCCGACTTACAGGGGTATGGGCACCGGGGAGCTGTTTTTT | TRBD1 | NA | TRBJ2-2 | TRBV19
CASTAAPGIEAFF | TGTGCCAGCACCGCCGCCCCGGGGATTGAAGCTTTCTTT | NA | NA | TRBJ1-1 | TRBV7-9
CASSRTGTGTYSYGYTF | TGTGCCAGCAGCAGAACCGGGACAGGAACTTATTCCTATGGCTACACCTTC | NA | NA | TRBJ1-2 | TRBV21-1
CASSPPMDSKYNEQFF | TGTGCCAGCTCACCCCCCATGGACTCGAAGTACAATGAGCAGTTCTTC | NA | NA | TRBJ2-1 | TRBV18
CASNSGGALETQYF | TGTGCCAGTAATAGCGGGGGGGCTTTGGAGACCCAGTACTTC | TRBD2 | NA | TRBJ2-5 | TRBV19